This TCR beta chain derives from a study of shared clonotypes between healthy human individuals (dated by TCRdb to 2019 to 2021). Concerning the study at large: Two women and three men aged 18 to 49 years were included in the cohort. For each donor, CD4 naive and CD4 memory were each given three plates, CD8 naive was given two plates, and CD8 memory was given one plate. To estimate repertoire size and how much clonotypes are shared between individuals, the study performed deep sequencing of blood TCR repertoires from a few healthy adults. To increase sequencing depth and limit assay-specific biases, TCR repertoire library preparation and sequencing were carried out by different laboratories using diverse techniques. Between about 0.8 and 9 billion PBMCs per donor were obtained by leukapheresis.

The CDR3 measures 15 amino acids from cysteine to phenylalanine. Of the read, only the CDR3 DNA is kept; its 45 bases are in frame from base 1. From a lookup of the germline V gene (reference sequence), CDR1 and CDR2 are LNHDA and SQIVND. V ends up 3 bases short and J 9 bases short, with an unmatched junction base count of 7. Using the deep immunoSEQ assay, multiplex PCR amplified TCR CDR3 regions from genomic DNA. Extracted genomic DNA from each cell subset was spread evenly across all wells of several immunoSEQ 96-well plates, with each plate serving as a replicate. For sorted subsets, 150 to 250 ng genomic DNA, equal to 25,000 to 35,000 T cell genomes, was loaded into each replicate PCR. Purified libraries were measured with a Qubit 3.0 fluorometer, size-checked on a Bioanalyzer 2100, and measured again with the KAPA Library Quantification kit. Each immunoSEQ 96-well plate was sequenced on its own single-read 150-cycle Illumina NextSeq 550 flow cell. In the original analysis: Because the immunoSEQ output included only junctional sequences and no quality scores, the filtering could not be the same as the filtering used for full-length reads. Sequences were annotated with PyIR, a Python wrapper for IgBLAST v1.9, using IMGT germline references to assign V/J genes and CDR3. Reads were filtered out if the reads had weak V/J assignments (E-value above 1e-6), no CDR3, stop codons, out-of-frame junctions, or ambiguous translated residues. V3J clonotypes were defined by identical inferred V gene, J gene, and CDR3 amino acid sequence. Percentage overlap between repertoires was computed as shared unique clonotypes divided by the size of the smaller repertoire. Three approaches were used to assess repertoire richness: RTK rarefaction, the Chao1 estimator, and Recon v2.1 estimates of unobserved clonotypes. OLGA was used to compute generation probabilities for all TCRbeta clonotypes that the gDNA method yielded from a few donors. Drawn from immuneACCESS, this table holds only the in-frame rearrangements with V and J called that TCRdb kept. Clones are partly lost; checked studies trace under half to an unresolved V gene and leave the rest unexplained. From that table come the V and J calls and clone size; the DNA was used to work out D and trimming. Recorded for this sample are 2,100,000 or so clones; under 97% of them occurred a single time. The leading ten clones occupy roughly 0.13% of the sample.

Concerning this clone itself: No cognate antigen has been identified for it. No much larger clone is present one base from it, and per-base qualities are unavailable.

Here is what the overall study found, with its caveats: Larger estimated clonotype richness was generally found for naive subsets than for memory subsets. Based on pairwise subsampling, the degree of clonotype sharing among donors was expected to be affected by sequencing depth. Rarefaction of sorted-subset datasets indicated incomplete sequencing despite the large sequencing depth. Clonotypes shared by all four sorted-subset donors showed higher generation probabilities than non-shared clonotypes. Only blood was sampled, and tissue TCR repertoires likely differ from those in blood. Sharing across several donors was observed for about 5% of naive CD4, around 3.5% of naive CD8, over 2% of memory CD4, and around 0.4% of memory CD8 clonotypes. Because the study included a small number of donors, the genetic and exposure-history diversity represented was limited.

The donors were healthy, HIV-negative adults who had no recently reported acute infections or vaccinations. Every donor was a Caucasian adult residing in Nashville, Tennessee, USA. CD4+ T cells were enriched by magnetic negative selection; naive cells were then positively selected on CD45RA, and the negative fraction formed the memory subset. After blood collection by leukapheresis, PBMCs were isolated using Ficoll-Histopaque density gradient centrifugation and then cryopreserved in the vapor phase of liquid nitrogen. Analytical flow cytometry was used to check the purity and quantity of every magnetically sorted T cell population. Genomic DNA was isolated from every sorted fraction and measured by UV absorbance on a Nanodrop 2000c.

The sequence is built from TRBV19 and TRBJ1-6, with 8 junctional bases fitting TRBD1. The material sequenced was naive CD4+ T cells sorted from blood. Read against the paper, the sample's cell subset or site label means: CD45RA+ positively selected. This sequence was found in a young man in good health. CDR3 protein: CASSMAGGESSPLHF. The DNA reads as follows: TGTGCCAGTAGTATGGCAGGGGGCGAGAGTTCACCCCTCCACTTT.